This T cell receptor (beta chain) is from a study of cytomegalovirus exposure and HLA in healthy donors (dated by TCRdb to the late 2010s). About the study as a whole: In an earlier analysis of 550 to 750 of the donors, less than 350 Gb of sequence data and 117 million unique TCR beta sequences from about 190 million T cells were reported. Roughly 300 gigabases of sequencing data and 80 million or so unique TCR sequences were included in an early release covering about 700 HLA-typed donors. Of the roughly 400 genotyped donors, approximately 83% fell in the genetic ancestry cluster associated with self-reported Caucasian donors. The study was designed to test whether signatures of past pathogen exposure could be identified by cataloging public T cell receptors. The T cell repertoires of 550 to 850 subjects were profiled by immunosequencing and related to cytomegalovirus serostatus. A separate validation cohort of roughly 110 different subjects was used in addition to the approximately 640-subject first cohort. High-throughput TCR immunosequencing, statistical association of individual TCRs with disease status, and machine learning were combined to predict cytomegalovirus infection status. A later analysis re-analyzed previously published TCR beta repertoires from several hundred donors and added high-resolution HLA genotyping to study TCR occurrence patterns. Rather than drawing on any new phenotypic data, the later analysis identified candidate immune exposures from TCR beta sequences and the way those sequences occurred across donors. An earlier analysis of some 500 of the donors used high-throughput TCR beta sequencing to judge whether each TCR beta V gene segment behaved as functional or pseudogenic. Donor age, sex, ethnicity and CMV serostatus were collected together with the repertoire data. A later genetic analysis used genome-wide SNP genotypes for about 60% of the roughly 700 donors, treating that subset as a discovery cohort. All discovery cohort repertoires had been generated using a single sequencing platform. Both class I and class II loci were covered by HLA typing, at four-digit resolution. Typing coverage differed by locus: A, B, C, DRB1 and DQB1 were typed in roughly 620-630 donors, DQA1 in 522, DPA1 in some 600, and DPB1 in approximately 450. Four to six DR-DQ haplotypes were handled as single units for association and clustering, since linkage in the cohort was strong. On average, roughly 240,000 unique TCR beta nucleotide sequences were sequenced per donor among about 400 genotyped donors of the cohort, with around 19% of those sequences being non-productive.

Note on this clone: Its target antigen remains unknown. Base quality data are lacking; no much larger clone is found one base away.

In total, roughly 710 healthy bone marrow donors made up the cohort. At the time of sampling, every cohort member was nominally healthy, though immune exposures that went unrecorded were likely present. The donor tested CMV seronegative and was one of the 352 seronegative cohort members. Each donor provided a peripheral blood sample, and peripheral blood mononuclear cells were used for TCR beta sequencing. The Qiagen DNeasy Blood Extraction Kit was used to extract genomic DNA from the blood cell samples. The germline V gene specifies MNHNS as CDR1 and SASEGT as CDR2. Deletion took 4 bases off V and 3 bases off J, with a span of 9 bases between the germline ends. The CDR3 sequence holds 14 residues, the cysteine and phenylalanine included. The read is trimmed to its CDR3 DNA, 42 bases read in frame from base 1. Receptors were amplified or captured by the immunoSEQ multiplex PCR assay. For the multiplex PCR, a mixture combining 60 forward primers for TCR Vbeta segments and 13 reverse primers for TCR Jbeta segments was used. The CDR3 region of rearranged TCR beta genes was amplified from genomic DNA by a multiplex PCR assay. On the Illumina HiSeq System, the amplified TCR beta libraries were sequenced as 87-base-pair reads. Concerning the study's data processing: A later analysis counted approximately 84 million unique TCR beta chains across the 500 to 850 repertoires, and roughly 9.9 million of these chains were shared by at least two donors. A nearest-neighbor algorithm error-corrected the raw reads and collapsed the reads into unique sequences, merging closely related sequences to remove PCR and sequencing errors. To assign V, D and J gene segments, CDR3 sequences were aligned to IMGT reference sequences. For a sequence to be retained, at least a six-nucleotide match to both a V gene segment and a J gene segment was required. A rearrangement counted as productive if the CDR3 had no stop codons and remained in frame with V and J, and every other rearrangement counted as non-productive. Following IMGT convention, CDR3 was defined as the stretch from the second conserved V-encoded cysteine up to the conserved J-encoded phenylalanine. In an earlier analysis of just under 600 of the donors, sequences lacking an unambiguous match to a single V gene segment were excluded. An earlier analysis of about 600 of the donors called V segments functional above 56.7% productive rearrangements and segregating when the between-donor standard deviation exceeded 5%. To diagnose cytomegalovirus status from the catalog of TCR beta chain sequences, a statistical classification framework was built. V and J gene assignment, in a later analysis, came from comparing TCR nucleotide sequences with IMGT/GENE-DB human TR gene sequences. Using the TCRdist pipeline, a later analysis assigned CDR3 sequences along with most-parsimonious VDJ recombination scenarios. A later analysis defined each TCR beta chain by its CDR3 amino acid sequence plus V-gene family, and excluded reads lacking a unique V-gene family. As a way to deal with suspected cross-contamination and a sequencing artifact, a later analysis dropped nearly 600 nucleotide sequences that were highly shared and had low generation probability. For each public chain, a later analysis derived a clonal expansion index from normalized ranks of inferred template counts within each repertoire. A later analysis computed generation probabilities with a VDJ recombination model fitted to out-of-frame rearrangements, and checked the results against IGoR. In a later analysis, TCR-TCR, TCR-HLA and TCR-CMV co-occurrence was scored with hypergeometric tests, and a repertoire-size bias correction was applied to TCR pairs. To estimate false discovery rates, a later analysis permuted the HLA or CMV assignments 20 times. In a later analysis, co-occurring TCRs were grouped with DBSCAN, and TCRdist sequence similarity was added when clustering was performed within HLA-allele-positive subsets. For co-occurrence clustering, repertoires with fewer than 30,000 or more than 120,000 public chains were excluded, along with a handful of repertoires with anomalous nucleotide sharing. TCRdb took over this immuneACCESS table, retaining in-frame rearrangements with V and J assigned. Such tables are incomplete; in checked studies, under half of the missing clones stem from an unresolved V gene, and the remainder is unexplained. The V and J calls and the clone size are those of that table, but D and trimming were determined from the DNA. This sample has 81,000 or so clones in its table, and more than 70% of those were observed once. 4.2% of the sample is taken by the ten largest.

What the research found in general, with its limitations: In a later analysis, most CMV-associated TCR beta chains were found to appear HLA-restricted, with HLA associations seemingly driven largely by CMV exposure. The classifier was reported to diagnose cytomegalovirus status with high specificity and sensitivity in both the original and validation cohorts. Presence/absence analyses assumed roughly uniform sequencing depth across donors, an assumption that may not hold. In a later analysis, TCR association rates were found to vary across HLA loci, with the most associated TCRs seen for DRB1 alleles and the fewest for HLA-C alleles. A cluster of highly shared sequence variants was judged likely to be a technical artifact of the sequencing pipeline. In a later analysis, HLA-associated TCR beta chains showed more clonal expansion and lower generation probabilities than non-associated chains that were equally common. A further reported finding was that TCR beta sequences accurately predicted the HLA-A and HLA-B alleles for most subjects in the first cohort. Compared with the approximately 720-donor mean, donors in an Asian-associated ancestry cluster had fewer N-insertions in productive TCRs, according to a later genetic analysis. A later analysis reported that several top co-occurrence clusters appeared linked to parvovirus B19, influenza, CMV and Epstein-Barr virus. In an earlier analysis of some 500 of the donors, most TCR beta V segments appeared in productive rearrangements about 87% or about 30% of the time, broadly matching IMGT annotations. Because HLA typing was missing for some donors at each locus, association tests included only the typed subset. The study listed 150 to 200 TCR beta chains as associated with cytomegalovirus. The authors suggested that the approach could potentially be extended to other disease states and immunological phenotypes. V-gene and J-gene trimming of TCR beta chains was associated with a missense DCLRE1C variant in a later genetic analysis, and the association was replicated in an independent cohort. This cohort had only TCR beta chains sequenced, and the lack of alpha or paired-chain data limited which features could be detected. A few of the identified cytomegalovirus-associated TCR beta chains were confirmed in vitro to be specific for cytomegalovirus antigens. Across donors, most TCR sequences were observed very rarely, whereas some public TCRs were present in many individuals. Immune exposure information for the cohort was limited to CMV serostatus. Correlated functional status among segregating V segments might be attributable to linkage disequilibrium, but an unknown experimental factor could not be ruled out. The earlier analysis of about 600 of the donors excluded some 16 rarely observed V segments, including chromosome 9 orphons, because counts were too low. Strong co-occurrence of HLA alleles, especially DR and DQ, made assigning TCR associations to individual alleles difficult. In a later analysis, over 15,000 TCR beta sequences were associated with specific HLA alleles at a false discovery rate of 0.05. The 87-base-pair reads could not distinguish some IMGT-functional V segments, including TRBV6-2 and TRBV6-3, so those segments were excluded.

The V and J genes are TRBV6-1 and TRBJ2-2, and perhaps TRBD2 as D gene, on 6 matching bases. The TCR was taken from a man in his 60s in good health and CMV-seronegative. The sample was PBMCs. The CDR3 sequence is CASSGTTYTGELFF. The sequenced DNA: TGTGCCAGCAGTGGGACTACCTACACCGGGGAGCTGTTTTTT.